This T cell receptor beta chain was captured in a study of identical twins. Via MiXCR, TCRdb re-called the 5' RACE reads, giving one row per CDR3 protein. The profile shows a few hundred thousand distinct CDR3 sequences, 9.6% of them singletons. Germline assignment: CDR1 LGHNA and CDR2 YSLEER. The CDR3 loop spans 15 amino acids. V trimming: 4 bases; J trimming: 6 bases; junction bases outside the gene matches: 6. This clonotype has just a few counts. Separately, the same data were catalogued under a study of yellow fever vaccine responses in identical twins.

This chain uses TRBV4-3 with TRBJ2-1, with TRBD1 matching 10 bases. The sequence came from a woman aged 18-29 years in good health. The material sequenced was PBMCs. CDR3 DNA sequence: TGCGCCAGCAGCCCTGGACAGGGGGGGTTCAATGAGCAGTTCTTC. It codes for CASSPGQGGFNEQFF.